What follows are 21 T cell receptor beta chains derived from one specimen sequenced in a study of tumor and adjacent non-tumor tissue in lung cancer. No cell sorting was done before RNA was extracted from the tissue. More than 3 cm separated this lung sample from the edge of the tumor. A modified ARM-PCR protocol with three rounds of nested PCR amplified TCRbeta. Each CDR3 protein gets one entry after TCRdb re-called the multiplex PCR reads with MiXCR. Of 90,000 to 100,000 distinct CDR3 sequences listed, roughly 78% are singletons. The sequenced material came from distant non-tumor lung tissue. Receptor source: a man aged 55 to 69 with small cell lung cancer.

This clonotype was observed a few times. One junction end does not reproduce the germline sequence, and a read error may be involved. V is TRBV6-2 or TRBV6-3 and J is TRBJ2-1; 9 bases match TRBD2. CDR1 MNHEY and CDR2 SVGEGT come from the germline V gene. This CDR3 spans 16 amino acids. CDR3 DNA: TGTGTCAGCAGCCTCCGAGCGGGAGGTTCCTACAATGAGCAATTCTTC. Translation: CVSSLRAGGSYNEQFF.

Of note for this clonotype: At one boundary the junction diverges from the germline segment, which might be a read error. The J gene is TRBJ2-3, the V gene TRBV24-1; D is uncertain. This CDR3 region has 14 residues. Germline V gives CDR1 KGHDR, CDR2 SFDVKD. CDR3 in amino acids: CDTSDLDGTDTQYF. CDR3 DNA sequence: TGTGACACCAGTGATTTGGATGGTACAGATACGCAGTATTTT.

This clonotype has more than one count but fewer than ten. This CDR3 is missing its conserved last phenylalanine or tryptophan, likely due to a read error. The chain employs TRBV20-1 and TRBJ2-3, with 10 bases matching TRBD2. Germline V lookup: CDR1 DFQATT, CDR2 SNEGSKA (reference sequence). The CDR3 has 15 residues. V was pared by 5 bases and J by 2 bases, with 7 bases of the junction left unmatched. CDR3 sequence reads: CSAYPLAGDTDTQYL. The CDR3 DNA follows: TGCAGTGCTTATCCTCTAGCGGGAGACACAGATACGCAGTATTTG.

The gene calls are TRBV11-2 and TRBJ2-2; TRBD2 aligns across 10 bases. Germline CDR1 is SGHAT and CDR2 is FQNNGV. V was clipped by 7 bases and J by 3 bases; unmatched bases: 8. This CDR3 is 16 amino acids long. DNA for the CDR3: TGTGCCAGCAAGGGGCCTAGCGGGAGTGACACCGGGGAGCTGTTTTTT. This gives the protein CASKGPSGSDTGELFF.

Comments on this clonotype: This sequence may be a read error, since a much larger clone differs from it by one base. J is TRBJ1-2 and V is TRBV6-5; D call uncertain. Germline V gene data show CDR1 as MNHEY and CDR2 as SVGAGI. CDR3 length equals 14 residues. CDR3 DNA sequence: TGTGCCAGCTGTCGATTTTCGGGCATCAATGGCTGCACCTTC. Translated, it gives CASCRFSGINGCTF.

This clonotype was picked up many times. At one end, the junction sequence differs from germline, possibly due to a read error. This chain uses TRBV5-1 with TRBJ2-3; 9 nucleotides align to TRBD2. CDR3 length: 12 amino acids. CDR1 is SGHRS, CDR2 YFSETQ, per germline. The CDR3 coding sequence is TGCGCCAGCAGCTCAGTAGCGGGAGAGTTGGATTTT. It yields the protein CASSSVAGELDF.

The CDR3 DNA sequence: TGTGCCAGCAGTCCGTGGGGTAGCGGGAGAGCTAGGGCCAACGTCCTGACTTTC. Translation gives CASSPWGSGRARANVLTF. This sequence joins TRBV12-3 or TRBV12-4 and TRBJ2-6; 9 nucleotides agree with TRBD2. Trimming took 5 bases from V and 5 from J; bases not matched to a gene: 13. CDR3 size: 18 residues.

Details on this clonotype: This likely comes from a read error, as the CDR3 has no conserved phenylalanine or tryptophan at its end. V is TRBV7-9 and J is TRBJ2-3; D gene ambiguous. The germline V and J ends were trimmed by 4 bases and 6 bases, with 17 bases remaining between them. Per germline, CDR1 SEHNR and CDR2 FQNEAQ (reference sequence). The CDR3 loop spans 15 amino acids. The CDR3 DNA sequence: TGTGCCAGCAGCTCTGCCGGGTGGGGAAGGGATACGCAGTATTAT. Translated: CASSSAGWGRDTQYY.

Points on this clonotype: A junction end diverges from the germline sequence, so it may reflect a read error. The J gene is TRBJ1-2, the V gene TRBV5-1, with 7 bases that match TRBD1. Germline V gene data show CDR1 as SGHRS and CDR2 as YFSETQ. The CDR3 is made up of 13 amino acids. CDR3 loop: CVSSPGTAYGYTF. The CDR3 nucleotides are TGCGTCAGCAGCCCTGGGACAGCTTATGGCTACACCTTC.

The chain combines TRBV12-3 or TRBV12-4 with TRBJ2-1; D is perhaps TRBD1 or TRBD2 (6 bases each). This CDR3 has 14 amino acids. Trimming left V 9 bases short and J 9 bases short, with 21 bases between. Here the CDR3 DNA reads TGTGCCAGTACAGGGAGGCAGGGAACTAGTGAGCAGTTCTTC. Its translation is CASTGRQGTSEQFF.

In the case of this clonotype: At one end the junction does not follow the germline gene, possibly because of a read error. This chain joins TRBV12-3 or TRBV12-4 and TRBJ2-2; 7 bases are a match to TRBD1. CDR3 length: 15 residues. The CDR3 protein is CISSFSGTDTGELFF. The CDR3 DNA sequence: TGTATCAGCAGTTTCTCTGGGACAGACACCGGGGAGTTGTTTTTT.

A word on this clonotype: Being one base from a much bigger clone, this may be a read error. The V and J genes are TRBV20-1 and TRBJ2-5; D may be TRBD2 (5 bases). Trimming pared 6 bases from V and 5 bases from J, leaving 16 bases between. CDR1 and CDR2 (germline): DFQATT, SNEGSKA (reference sequence). CDR3 size: 13 residues. The DNA of the CDR3 is TGCAGTGCCGAAAGCCGGGGTTTCGAGACCCAGTACTTC. Translation gives CSAESRGFETQYF.

Concerning this clonotype: The germline gene is not matched at one end of the junction; a read error may be the cause. V and J are TRBV7-8 and TRBJ2-3, with D hard to call. Germline CDR1 and CDR2: SGHVS and FQNEAQ. The CDR3 has 17 residues. The CDR3 DNA sequence: TGTGCCAACAGCTTAGAGGCGGAGCCCGCTAGCACAGATACGCAGTATTTT. It yields the protein CANSLEAEPASTDTQYF.

Notes on this clonotype: At one end the junction does not follow the germline gene, possibly because of a read error. The rearrangement joins TRBV6-2 or TRBV6-3 to TRBJ2-5; D call uncertain. CDR1 is MNHEY, CDR2 SVGEGT, per germline. The CDR3 spans 15 residues. The CDR3 loop reads CASSYSSVYQEAHYF. In nucleotides, the CDR3 is TGTGCCAGCAGTTACTCTTCCGTTTACCAAGAGGCCCACTACTTC.

This clonotype appeared a few times. This could be a read error, since a much larger clone is one nucleotide away. The CDR3 spells CASSTGRDTQYF. The CDR3 bases are TGTGCCAGCAGTACGGGGAGAGATACGCAGTATTTT. The chain combines TRBV6-1 with TRBJ2-3, with D possibly matching TRBD2 (5 bases). The CDR3 runs to 12 residues. Germline-derived CDR1 and CDR2 are MNHNS and SASEGT. The V end lost 5 bases, the J end lost 5 bases, and 8 bases lay between the germline ends.

Worth noting for this clonotype: The final CDR3 position lacks the conserved phenylalanine or tryptophan, pointing to a likely read error. This chain links TRBV5-1 with TRBJ1-6; D call uncertain. The CDR3 sequence is 18 residues long. Trimming cost V 1 base and J 8 bases, with 22 bases left between them. Germline CDR1 and CDR2: SGHRS and YFSETQ. The CDR3 DNA sequence: TGCGCCAGCAGCTTGAGAAAGGTCCCGAACCAAAGGCATTCACCCCTCCACATT. It translates to CASSLRKVPNQRHSPLHI.

A remark on this clonotype: Compared with germline, one end of the junction differs, possibly owing to a read error. The chain links TRBV4-1 to TRBJ1-5; D unclear. The CDR3 runs to 18 residues. Germline V lookup: CDR1 MGHRA, CDR2 YSYEKL. This chain's CDR3 is CARSQEASRALINQPQHF. The CDR3 coding sequence is TGTGCCAGAAGCCAAGAAGCCTCCCGGGCCCTTATCAATCAGCCCCAGCATTTT.

This clonotype was detected only a few times. One end of the junction does not line up with germline, which may come from a read error. V and J are TRBV19 and TRBJ2-2, with TRBD2 matching 7 bases. CDR1 and CDR2 from the germline V gene are LNHDA and SQIVND (reference sequence). CDR3 length: 14 residues. This CDR3 reads CACSRLADTGELFF. DNA of the CDR3: TGTGCCTGTAGTAGACTAGCAGACACCGGGGAGCTGTTTTTT.

With regard to this clonotype: Germline is not matched at one junction end, which may reflect a read error. The chain employs TRBV5-1 and TRBJ2-1; 11 bases match TRBD2. CDR1 SGHRS and CDR2 YFSETQ come from the germline V gene. The CDR3 totals 15 residues. The CDR3 spells CASSLESSGRSEQSF. The CDR3 DNA reads as TGCGCCAGCAGCTTGGAGTCTAGCGGGAGGAGTGAGCAGTCCTTC.

Of note for this clonotype: A junction boundary mismatches the germline segment, possibly from a read error. This rearrangement joins TRBV4-1 to TRBJ2-2; D may be TRBD1 or TRBD2 (5 bases each). CDR3 size: 14 residues. Germline CDR1 and CDR2: MGHRA and YSYEKL. This CDR3 is CASSQEQDTGELFF. The DNA of the CDR3 is TGCGCCAGCAGCCAAGAACAGGACACCGGGGAACTGTTTTTT.

This clonotype was observed a single time. One junction end disagrees with the germline gene, perhaps due to a read error. This chain connects TRBV12-3 or TRBV12-4 to TRBJ1-2, with D possibly being TRBD1 (5 bases). The CDR3 runs to 12 residues. In DNA form, the CDR3 reads TGTACCAGCAGTTCATGGGGGTATGGCTACACCTTC. It codes for CTSSSWGYGYTF.